The rows below give T cell receptor beta chains drawn from one sample of a study of blood T cell repertoires in COVID-19. TCRdb's table, derived via immunoSEQ multiplex PCR, lists solely in-frame clones and lacks some. The profile shows about 200,000 clones, almost 85% of them singletons. Source material: peripheral blood. The receptors were gathered from a human donor with acute or convalescent COVID-19. The donor label of this sample is uncertain. CDR3s leave out the opening cysteine and the closing phenylalanine or tryptophan. Expanded clones get a size class; other rows say once, few or many, or leave the size out.

v_call	j_call	clone_size	cdr3_aa
TRBV3-1/TRBV3-2	TRBJ2-5	NA	ASSPTATQETQY
TRBV2	TRBJ1-5	NA	ASSKLRNQPQH
TRBV3-1/TRBV3-2	TRBJ2-1	NA	ASSPLWRTTSNEQF
TRBV24-1	TRBJ2-5	NA	ATSDPGTNQETQY
TRBV5-1	TRBJ2-7	NA	ASSPAGTGRYEQY
TRBV4-3	TRBJ1-2	NA	ASSQEVRRTADGYT
TRBV19	TRBJ2-5	NA	ASSIMYSPQETQY
TRBV19	TRBJ1-1	NA	ASQGQGGTEAF
TRBV6-5	TRBJ2-7	NA	ASSYSGGLY
TRBV6-5	TRBJ1-2	many	ASSSGTRPYT
TRBV24-1	TRBJ2-7	NA	ATSDSGGRSDEQY
TRBV3-1/TRBV3-2	TRBJ2-7	NA	ASSQGLAGSYEQY
TRBV19	TRBJ2-7	NA	AISAPRGSYEQY
TRBV2	TRBJ2-1	NA	ASSKLGQGYNEQF
TRBV12-3/TRBV12-4	TRBJ2-7	NA	ASSLNRAYEQY
TRBV3-1/TRBV3-2	TRBJ2-5	NA	ASSHGTGGVQTQY